Given below is one T cell receptor (beta chain) in context. What it binds is not known. Here immunoSEQ multiplex PCR was the method, and the copy in TCRdb shows in-frame clones only, minus some. The sample contains about 9,100 clones, nearly 99% of which appear only once. The data originate from a study of T cells after posttransplantation cyclophosphamide. Study results and caveats: Later blood repertoires were often dominated by clones from the donor CD8+ memory compartment.

Germline CDR1 SGHDN, CDR2 FVKESK. The CDR3 consists of 15 residues. V was trimmed by 1 base and J by 2 bases, leaving 11 bases between them. The chain has TRBV14 and TRBJ1-2; possible D gene TRBD1, 5 bases. This clonotype was obtained from a man between 45 and 60 years old in good health, CMV-negative, and a related stem cell transplant donor. Material for sequencing was naive CD8+ T cells sorted from PBMCs. CDR3 sequence: CASSQGTRKNYGYTF. CDR3 DNA: TGTGCCAGCAGCCAAGGGACAAGGAAGAACTATGGCTACACCTTC.